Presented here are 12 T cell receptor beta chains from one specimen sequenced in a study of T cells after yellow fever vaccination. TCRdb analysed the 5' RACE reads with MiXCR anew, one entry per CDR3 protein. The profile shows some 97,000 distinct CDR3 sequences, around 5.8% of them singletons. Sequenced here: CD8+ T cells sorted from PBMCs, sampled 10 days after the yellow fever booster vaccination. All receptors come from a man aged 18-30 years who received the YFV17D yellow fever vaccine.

CDR3 nucleotides: TGTGCCAGCAGTTTACGAGTCGGGCGTGAGCAAGGGAATGAGCAGTTCTTC. It is translated as CASSLRVGREQGNEQFF. The chain is built from TRBV12-3 or TRBV12-4 and TRBJ2-1; D gene ambiguous. The CDR3 loop spans 17 amino acids. Trimming took off 2 bases at V and 7 bases at J, with 21 bases between the two ends.

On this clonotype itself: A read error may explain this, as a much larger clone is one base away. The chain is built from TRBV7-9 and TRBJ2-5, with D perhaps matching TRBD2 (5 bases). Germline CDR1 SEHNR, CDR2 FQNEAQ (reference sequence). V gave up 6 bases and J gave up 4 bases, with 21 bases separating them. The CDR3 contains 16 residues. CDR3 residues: CASSSTNRAEVETQYF. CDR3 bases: TGTGCCAGCAGTAGTACCAACCGGGCGGAGGTAGAGACCCAGTACTTC.

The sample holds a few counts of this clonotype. In nucleotides, the CDR3 is TGTGCCAGTAGTAAGAACAGGGGGGCCATCAATGAGCAGTTCTTC. It specifies CASSKNRGAINEQFF. The chain has TRBV19 and TRBJ2-1, with 8 bases identical to TRBD1. The CDR3 extends over 15 amino acids. V lost 4 bases and J lost 6; bases outside the gene matches: 8. The germline gives CDR1 LNHDA, CDR2 SQIVND (reference sequence).

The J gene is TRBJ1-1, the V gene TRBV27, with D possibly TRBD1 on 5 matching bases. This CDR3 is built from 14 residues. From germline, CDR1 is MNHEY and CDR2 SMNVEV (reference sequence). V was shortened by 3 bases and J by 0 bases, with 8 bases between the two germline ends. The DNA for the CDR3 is TGTGCCAGCAGTTTTTCGGGGCTGAACACTGAAGCTTTCTTT. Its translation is CASSFSGLNTEAFF.

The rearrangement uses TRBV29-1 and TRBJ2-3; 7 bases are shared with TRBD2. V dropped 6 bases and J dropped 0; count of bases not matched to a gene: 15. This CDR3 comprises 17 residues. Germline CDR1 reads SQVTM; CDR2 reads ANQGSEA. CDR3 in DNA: TGCAGCGTGAATGGTCTAGGGCGGGGGTATAGCACAGATACGCAGTATTTT. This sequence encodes CSVNGLGRGYSTDTQYF.

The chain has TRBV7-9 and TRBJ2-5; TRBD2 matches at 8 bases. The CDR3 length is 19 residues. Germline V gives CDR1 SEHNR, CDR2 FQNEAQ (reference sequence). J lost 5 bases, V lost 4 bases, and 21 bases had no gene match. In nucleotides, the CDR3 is TGTGCCAGCAGCTCTTCCGGGGGGGGACCGGGACCGTCGTGGGAGACCCAGTACTTC. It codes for CASSSSGGGPGPSWETQYF.

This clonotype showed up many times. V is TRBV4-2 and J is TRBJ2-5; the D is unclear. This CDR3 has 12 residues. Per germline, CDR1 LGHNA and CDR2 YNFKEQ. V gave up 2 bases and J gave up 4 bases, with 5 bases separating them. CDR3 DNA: TGTGCCAGCAGCCAATGGAGAGAGACCCAGTACTTC. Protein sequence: CASSQWRETQYF.

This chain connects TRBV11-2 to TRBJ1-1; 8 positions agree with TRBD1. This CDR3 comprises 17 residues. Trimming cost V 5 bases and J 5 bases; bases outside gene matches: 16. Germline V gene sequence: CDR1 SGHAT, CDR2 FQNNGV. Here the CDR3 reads CASSTFGDRSGGTEAFF. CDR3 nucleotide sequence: TGTGCCAGCAGCACGTTTGGGGACAGGTCCGGTGGAACTGAAGCTTTCTTT.

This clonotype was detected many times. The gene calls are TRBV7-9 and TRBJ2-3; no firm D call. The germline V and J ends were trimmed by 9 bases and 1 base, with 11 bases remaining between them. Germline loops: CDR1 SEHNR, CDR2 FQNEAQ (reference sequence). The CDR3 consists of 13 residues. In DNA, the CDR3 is TGTGCCAGTCGCGCAGGCGGCACAGATACGCAGTATTTT. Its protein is CASRAGGTDTQYF. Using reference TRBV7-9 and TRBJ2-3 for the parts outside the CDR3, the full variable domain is DTGVSQNPRHKITKRGQNVTFRCDPISEHNRLYWYRQTLGQGPEFLTYFQNEAQLEKSRLLSDRFSAERPKGSFSTLEIQRTEQGDSAMYLCASRAGGTDTQYFGPGTRLTVL.

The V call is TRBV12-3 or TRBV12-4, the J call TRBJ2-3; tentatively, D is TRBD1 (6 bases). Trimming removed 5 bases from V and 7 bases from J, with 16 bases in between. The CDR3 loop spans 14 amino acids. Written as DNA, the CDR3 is TGTGCCAGCAGTCCTCGCAGGGGTAAAAATACGCAGTATTTT. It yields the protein CASSPRRGKNTQYF.

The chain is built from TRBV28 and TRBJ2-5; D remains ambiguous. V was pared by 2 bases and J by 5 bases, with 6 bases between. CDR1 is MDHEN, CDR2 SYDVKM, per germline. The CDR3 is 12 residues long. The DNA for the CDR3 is TGTGCCAGCAGTTTAACTCGGGAGACCCAGTACTTC. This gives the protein CASSLTRETQYF.

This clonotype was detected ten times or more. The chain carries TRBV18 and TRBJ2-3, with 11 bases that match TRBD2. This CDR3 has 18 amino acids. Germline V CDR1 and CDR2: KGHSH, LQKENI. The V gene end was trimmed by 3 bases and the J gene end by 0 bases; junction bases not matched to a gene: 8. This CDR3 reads CASSPTSGGYVSTDTQYF. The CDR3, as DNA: TGTGCCAGCTCACCTACTAGCGGGGGATATGTTAGCACAGATACGCAGTATTTT.